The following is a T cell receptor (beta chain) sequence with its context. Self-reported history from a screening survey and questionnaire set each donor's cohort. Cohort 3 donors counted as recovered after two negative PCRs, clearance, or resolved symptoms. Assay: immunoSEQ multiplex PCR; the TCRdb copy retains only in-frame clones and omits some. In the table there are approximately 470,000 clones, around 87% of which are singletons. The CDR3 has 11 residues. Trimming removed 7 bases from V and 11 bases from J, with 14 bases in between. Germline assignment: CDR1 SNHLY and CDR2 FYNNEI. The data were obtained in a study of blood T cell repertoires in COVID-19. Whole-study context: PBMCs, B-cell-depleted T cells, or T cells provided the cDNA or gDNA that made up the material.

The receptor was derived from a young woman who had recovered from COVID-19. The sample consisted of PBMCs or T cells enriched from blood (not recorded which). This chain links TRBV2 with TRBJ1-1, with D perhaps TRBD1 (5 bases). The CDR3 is CASTRDSTAFF. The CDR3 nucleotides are TGTGCCAGCACCCGGGACTCAACGGCTTTCTTT.